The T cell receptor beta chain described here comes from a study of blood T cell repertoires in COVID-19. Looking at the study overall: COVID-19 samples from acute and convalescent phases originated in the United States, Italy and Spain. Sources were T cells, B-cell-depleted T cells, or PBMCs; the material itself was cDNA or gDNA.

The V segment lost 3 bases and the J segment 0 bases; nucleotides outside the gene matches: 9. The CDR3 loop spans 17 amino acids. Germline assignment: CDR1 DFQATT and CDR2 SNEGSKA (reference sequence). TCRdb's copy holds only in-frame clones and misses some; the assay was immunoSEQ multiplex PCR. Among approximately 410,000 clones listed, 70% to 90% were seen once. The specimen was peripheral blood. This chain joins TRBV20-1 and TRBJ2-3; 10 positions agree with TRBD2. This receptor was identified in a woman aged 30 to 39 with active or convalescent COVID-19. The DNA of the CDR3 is TGCAGTGCTAGTGGTCCAGCGGGGGGGTTGAGCACAGATACGCAGTATTTT. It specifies CSASGPAGGLSTDTQYF.